The 30 T cell receptor beta chains listed next were all sequenced from one sample in a study of Graves' ophthalmopathy and Graves' hyperthyroidism listed by TCRdb under 2018. TCRdb names Illumina HiSeq 2000 as the instrument used. TCR beta CDR3 regions were amplified from RNA transcripts for repertoire sequencing. The first round of RT-PCR was done with HTBI primers and the Qiagen OneStep RT-PCR kit, and was followed by a second round of multiplex PCR, then size selection and purification. TCRdb reanalyzed the raw reads on its own, using fastp at Q25 for trimming and MiXCR for clone calling, and kept in-frame beta chains. Rows with a matching CDR3 protein are joined into one entry that keeps the most common DNA and genes. The sample data list roughly 500,000 distinct CDR3 sequences, and over 13% of these were observed just once. Clones ranked in the top ten supply approximately 9.8% of the sample.

The sequencing sample was made of blood. All receptors derive from a woman aged 25 to 45 with Graves' ophthalmopathy. Donor details come from another sample of the same person, matched by shared clones.

This clonotype was detected many times. The rearrangement links TRBV7-8 to TRBJ1-1; no definite D call. The CDR3 totals 16 residues. Trimming pared 4 bases from V and 1 base from J, leaving 16 bases between. CDR1 is SGHVS and CDR2 is FQNEAQ in the germline V gene. CDR3 nucleotide sequence: TGTGCCAGCAGCTCCCTATGGGGTGCTGCGAACACTGAAGCTTTCTTT. It translates to CASSSLWGAANTEAFF.

This clonotype was detected ten times or more. The chain is built from TRBV15 and TRBJ1-2; TRBD1 agrees at 8 bases. J was trimmed by 3 bases and V by 2 bases; bases with no gene match: 11. CDR1 is LNHNV and CDR2 is YYDKDF in the germline V gene (reference sequence). The CDR3 is 17 residues long. CDR3: CATSRPGQGAHDYGYTF. CDR3 sequence (DNA): TGTGCCACCAGCAGACCCGGGCAGGGGGCACATGACTATGGCTACACCTTC.

This clonotype was seen repeatedly, ten times or more. The chain uses TRBV6-1 and TRBJ1-2, with D uncertain. The CDR3 is 14 residues long. The ends were cut back, 4 bases at V and 0 bases at J, with 9 bases in the middle. CDR1 MNHNS and CDR2 SASEGT come from the germline V gene. The CDR3, as DNA: TGTGCCAGCAGTGCTGCGGATACTAACTATGGCTACACCTTC. Amino acids: CASSAADTNYGYTF.

Many counts were recorded for this clonotype. This chain uses TRBV6-1 with TRBJ2-5; TRBD2 matches at 8 bases. V trimming: 4 bases; J trimming: 4 bases; junction bases outside the gene matches: 11. Germline CDR1 MNHNS, CDR2 SASEGT. This CDR3 has 16 amino acids. The DNA of the CDR3 is TGTGCCAGCAGTGCCGGGACTAGTCGTTTCCGAGAGACCCAGTACTTC. Protein product: CASSAGTSRFRETQYF.

Only a few counts were recorded for this clonotype. V gene TRBV6-2 or TRBV6-3 combines with J gene TRBJ1-6; TRBD1 might be the D (6 bases). The CDR3 loop spans 15 amino acids. The germline V gene encodes CDR1 MNHEY and CDR2 SVGEGT. Trimming pared 3 bases from V and 8 bases from J, leaving 14 bases between. The CDR3 nucleotides read TGTGCCAGCAGTTATCTGGGGGCGCGGGATTCACCCCTCCACTTT. Its translation is CASSYLGARDSPLHF.

In its sample, this clonotype was seen many times. The CDR3 sequence is CASSLPGQKTYNSPLHF. CDR3 DNA sequence: TGTGCCAGCAGTTTACCGGGACAGAAAACTTATAATTCACCCCTCCACTTT. V and J are TRBV12-3 or TRBV12-4 and TRBJ1-6, with 7 positions matching TRBD1. The CDR3 runs 17 residues. The trim removed 2 bases at V and 4 bases at J, leaving 8 bases unmatched.

The sample holds many counts of this clonotype. The CDR3 sequence: CASSGGGNIETQYF. The CDR3 coding sequence is TGTGCCAGCAGTGGGGGGGGGAATATCGAGACCCAGTACTTC. This rearrangement joins TRBV27 to TRBJ2-5, with 7 bases matching TRBD2. CDR1 is MNHEY and CDR2 is SMNVEV in the germline V gene (reference sequence). The CDR3 covers 14 residues. Trimming took 5 bases from V and 5 from J; bases not matched to a gene: 8.

This clonotype was seen at least ten times. The J gene is TRBJ1-3, the V gene TRBV6-1, with 9 bases that match TRBD1. The ends lost 6 bases at V and 3 bases at J; junction bases unmatched: 9. Germline V gene data show CDR1 as MNHNS and CDR2 as SASEGT. The CDR3 loop spans 16 amino acids. The CDR3 protein is CASRGPGTGFGNTIYF. The CDR3 coding sequence is TGTGCCAGCAGGGGTCCCGGGACAGGGTTTGGAAACACCATATATTTT.

Many counts were recorded for this clonotype. The chain carries TRBV4-1 and TRBJ2-5; a weak D match, TRBD1 (5 bases). Trimming left V 4 bases short and J 2 bases short, with 8 bases between. The CDR3 sequence is 13 residues long. CDR1 and CDR2 (germline): MGHRA, YSYEKL. The CDR3 DNA reads as TGCGCCAGCAGCCCGACAGCACAAGAGACCCAGTACTTC. Its translation: CASSPTAQETQYF.

This clonotype came up many times. The genes are TRBV2 and TRBJ2-4, with 8 bases identical to TRBD2. This CDR3 contains 12 residues. The ends lost 3 bases at V and 14 bases at J; junction bases unmatched: 6. Germline V gives CDR1 SNHLY, CDR2 FYNNEI. CDR3 loop: CASSETSDREYF. The CDR3 nucleotides are TGTGCCAGCAGTGAGACTAGCGATCGGGAGTACTTC.

This clonotype occurred many times. The chain uses TRBV20-1 and TRBJ1-1; TRBD1 matches at 7 bases. V trimming: 3 bases; J trimming: 5 bases; junction bases outside the gene matches: 12. The V gene's germline CDR1 is DFQATT and CDR2 SNEGSKA (reference sequence). The CDR3 loop spans 15 amino acids. The CDR3 sequence: CSASDSTGLRTEAFF. In DNA, the CDR3 is TGCAGTGCTAGCGACTCGACAGGGCTGAGGACTGAAGCTTTCTTT.

On this clonotype: Since no conserved phenylalanine or tryptophan closes the CDR3, a read error is the likely cause. It is unclear where the CDR3 begins or ends on the DNA, so no DNA is shown, and the CDR3 is as TCRdb lists it. The chain is built from TRBV11-3 and TRBJ1-1. Inclusive of both ends, the CDR3 amounts to 9 amino acids. Germline V gene lookup returns CDR1 SGHNT and CDR2 YENEEA. The CDR3 loop reads CASSSKWGD.

This clonotype was seen repeatedly, ten times or more. The rearrangement links TRBV6-2 or TRBV6-3 to TRBJ2-5; D is possibly TRBD1 (5 bases). The CDR3 consists of 14 residues. Deletions cut 2 bases from V and 1 base from J, with 8 bases between. Looked up from germline, CDR1 is MNHEY and CDR2 is SVGEGT. The CDR3 region is CASSYGAAQETQYF. In DNA, the CDR3 is TGTGCCAGCAGTTACGGGGCGGCCCAAGAGACCCAGTACTTC.

This clonotype was detected ten times or more. Here the CDR3 reads CAWNYEGSTEAFF. In nucleotides, the CDR3 is TGTGCCTGGAATTATGAGGGATCCACTGAAGCTTTCTTT. V is TRBV30 and J is TRBJ1-1; D unresolved. Germline V CDR1 and CDR2: GTSNPN, SVGIG (reference sequence). The CDR3 length is 13 residues. Between the trimmed V and J ends, which lost 4 bases and 4 bases, there was a span of 13 bases.

There are many counts of this clonotype. The rearrangement uses TRBV14 and TRBJ1-2; 7 bases are shared with TRBD1. The germline V gene has CDR1 SGHDN and CDR2 FVKESK. V was pared by 3 bases and J by 4 bases, with 11 bases of the junction left unmatched. The CDR3 covers 16 residues. CDR3 loop: CASSHPGQTFFYGYTF. CDR3 nucleotide sequence: TGTGCCAGCAGCCATCCGGGACAGACTTTCTTCTATGGCTACACCTTC.

A remark on this clonotype: This is likely a read error, given that the CDR3 carries no conserved phenylalanine or tryptophan at its end. This chain links TRBV20-1 with TRBJ1-5; a weak D match, TRBD1 (6 bases). Per germline, CDR1 DFQATT and CDR2 SNEGSKA (reference sequence). The CDR3 contains 12 residues. Trimming shortened V by 7 bases and J by 4 bases, and 11 bases separated the two germline ends. The CDR3 is CSGCQGNQPQHS. The DNA for the CDR3 is TGCAGTGGGTGTCAGGGGAATCAGCCCCAGCATTCT.

This clonotype occurred many times. This chain uses TRBV19 with TRBJ1-5, with D perhaps TRBD1 (5 bases). Germline-derived CDR1 and CDR2 are LNHDA and SQIVND (reference sequence). CDR3 length: 15 residues. The germline V and J ends were trimmed by 7 bases and 5 bases, with 18 bases remaining between them. The CDR3 DNA reads TGTGCCAGTACCAAAGGAGGGAGGGGAGATCAGCCCCAGCATTTT. Residues: CASTKGGRGDQPQHF.

Comment on this clonotype: At one boundary the junction diverges from the germline segment, which might be a read error. The chain carries TRBV6-5 and TRBJ2-7; no firm D call. The CDR3 length is 15 residues. Germline V gene data show CDR1 as MNHEY and CDR2 as SVGAGI. The CDR3 coding sequence is TGTGCCAGCGGTTACTCACCGCAAGGTCTCTACGAGCAGTACTTC. This encodes CASGYSPQGLYEQYF.

This clonotype has at least ten counts. This chain uses TRBV24-1 with TRBJ2-2; 9 bases are shared with TRBD1. J lost 4 bases, V lost 7 bases, and 3 bases had no gene match. The CDR3 has 14 amino acids. The germline gives CDR1 KGHDR, CDR2 SFDVKD. In DNA form, the CDR3 reads TGTGCCACCAGGGGACAGGGAGCCACCGGGGAGCTGTTTTTT. Amino acids: CATRGQGATGELFF.

This clonotype was seen repeatedly, ten times or more. This chain connects TRBV6-5 to TRBJ1-2; D is possibly TRBD1 (6 bases). V was shortened by 4 bases and J by 7 bases, with 13 bases between the two germline ends. Germline CDR1 is MNHEY and CDR2 is SVGAGI. CDR3 length equals 13 residues. CDR3 in DNA: TGTGCCAGCAGTTCACAGGGAGTTGGTGGCTACACCTTC. Residues: CASSSQGVGGYTF.

The sample holds many counts of this clonotype. The CDR3 DNA sequence: TGTGCCAGCAGCGTAGTAGGGGAAAATTCACCCCTCCACTTT. Amino acid sequence: CASSVVGENSPLHF. The genes are TRBV9 and TRBJ1-6, with D possibly TRBD1 on 5 matching bases. CDR1 and CDR2 from the germline V gene are SGDLS and YYNGEE. The CDR3 consists of 14 residues. The germline V and J ends were trimmed by 0 bases and 7 bases, with 8 bases remaining between them.

At least ten counts were recorded for this clonotype. This sequence joins TRBV6-1 and TRBJ1-1, with D possibly TRBD1 on 6 matching bases. V lost 6 bases to trimming and J lost 6 bases, with 8 bases between them. CDR3 length: 11 amino acids. In germline, CDR1 is MNHNS, CDR2 SASEGT. As DNA, the CDR3 is TGTGCCAGCAGGAACAGGGCTGAAGCTTTCTTT. As protein: CASRNRAEAFF.

V usage is TRBV9 and J usage is TRBJ2-5, with D perhaps TRBD2 (5 bases). CDR3 length equals 16 residues. In germline, CDR1 is SGDLS, CDR2 YYNGEE. The ends were cut back, 6 bases at V and 5 bases at J, with 23 bases in the middle. CDR3 DNA: TGTGCCAGCACCGCCGGAGGAGACACTGCGACGGAGACCCAGTACTTC. Encoded protein: CASTAGGDTATETQYF. The full variable domain, rest sourced from reference TRBV9 and TRBJ2-5, is DSGVTQTPKHLITATGQRVTLRCSPRSGDLSVYWYQQSLDQGLQFLIQYYNGEERAKGNILERFSAQQFPDLHSELNLSSLELGDSALYFCASTAGGDTATETQYFGPGTRLLVL.

Ten or more counts support this clonotype. The V and J genes are TRBV2 and TRBJ2-5, with D unclear. V was cut by 8 bases and J by 3 bases, with 10 bases left in between. There are 12 residues in the CDR3. From germline, CDR1 is SNHLY and CDR2 FYNNEI. The chain's CDR3 is CASCITEETQYF. The CDR3 DNA follows: TGTGCCAGCTGCATAACTGAAGAGACCCAGTACTTC.

This clonotype was counted a few times. This chain joins TRBV29-1 and TRBJ2-7, with a tentative D call TRBD2 (6 bases). The length of the CDR3 is 14 residues. V was trimmed by 7 bases and J by 5 bases, leaving 21 bases between them. The germline gives CDR1 SQVTM, CDR2 ANQGSEA. This chain's CDR3 is CSGSTGTGENEQYF. CDR3 in DNA: TGCAGCGGATCCACCGGGACTGGGGAAAACGAGCAGTACTTC.

To note about this clonotype: A much larger clone lies a single base off, so this may be a read error. This sequence joins TRBV29-1 and TRBJ2-7, with 7 nucleotides matching TRBD1. The V gene end was trimmed by 8 bases and the J gene end by 3 bases; junction bases not matched to a gene: 7. The germline V gene encodes CDR1 SQVTM and CDR2 ANQGSEA. The CDR3 is 12 residues long. CDR3: CSSVQGNYEQYF. The CDR3 nucleotides are TGCAGCTCAGTACAGGGGAACTACGAGCAGTACTTC.

This clonotype came up many times. J is TRBJ2-5 and V is TRBV15, with 8 bases that match TRBD2. Germline CDR1 and CDR2: LNHNV and YYDKDF (reference sequence). The junction had 15 bases not matched to a gene; V was cut back by 5 bases and J by 7 bases. The CDR3 consists of 16 residues. The CDR3 coding sequence is TGTGCCACCAGCTCTTCTACGGGGGGGCGGTTAGCGACCCAGTACTTC. It is translated as CATSSSTGGRLATQYF.

This sequence joins TRBV28 and TRBJ1-1; D call uncertain. Germline CDR1 and CDR2: MDHEN and SYDVKM. V was pared by 5 bases and J by 7 bases, with 14 bases between. The CDR3 is made up of 13 amino acids. DNA for the CDR3: TGTGCCAGCAGTCCGCTGCACTGGGGTGAAGCTTTCTTT. As protein: CASSPLHWGEAFF.

The table lists this clonotype with a few counts. The V and J genes are TRBV24-1 and TRBJ2-7; TRBD2 matches 13 bases. CDR3 length equals 19 residues. Germline assignment: CDR1 KGHDR and CDR2 SFDVKD. Trimming cost V 0 bases and J 2 bases; bases outside gene matches: 9. CDR3 DNA: TGTGCCACCAGTGATTTGCAATTAGGACTAGCGGGGGAGACCTACGAGCAGTACTTC. Translating it yields CATSDLQLGLAGETYEQYF.

In regard to this clonotype: Since the CDR3 does not end with the conserved phenylalanine or tryptophan, this likely comes from a read error. DNA of the CDR3: TGTGCCAGCAGCGTAGGGGAGGGTCAGTCTCAAGATACGCAGTATTTG. The encoded protein is CASSVGEGQSQDTQYL. The genes are TRBV9 and TRBJ2-3, with 7 nucleotides matching TRBD2. Germline CDR1 SGDLS, CDR2 YYNGEE. The CDR3 has 16 amino acids. Trimming at V came to 0 bases and at J to 5 bases, leaving 9 bases not matched to a gene.